Below are 3 T cell receptor beta chains sequenced from a single sample in a study of T-cell reconstitution after alpha-beta-depleted transplantation in children. TCRbeta library preparation incorporated unique molecular identifiers. TCRdb independently ran MiXCR on the PCR reads; one entry per CDR3 protein. Here the sample spans some 500,000 distinct CDR3 sequences, roughly 18% being singletons. The specimen comprised PBMCs from the stem cell graft donor, sampled from the stem cell graft. Receptors originate from a human donor who donated a stem cell graft to a child with acute lymphoblastic leukemia.

This clonotype turned up a few times. This chain uses TRBV5-5 with TRBJ2-5, with D uncertain. Looked up from germline, CDR1 is SGHKS and CDR2 is YYEKEE (reference sequence). Trimming removed 0 bases from V and 7 bases from J, with 10 bases in between. CDR3 length: 13 residues. The CDR3: CASSLVGEVTQYF. CDR3 DNA sequence: TGTGCCAGCAGCTTGGTTGGGGAAGTGACCCAGTACTTC.

The J gene is TRBJ2-7, the V gene TRBV20-1; 7 bases match TRBD1. CDR1 DFQATT and CDR2 SNEGSKA come from the germline V gene (reference sequence). Losses at the gene ends were 4 bases for V and 0 bases for J; bases not matched to a gene: 6. The length of the CDR3 is 14 residues. The CDR3 is CSATKQGPSYEQYF. The CDR3 region has the DNA TGCAGTGCTACGAAACAGGGGCCCTCCTACGAGCAGTACTTC.

This clonotype was seen more than once but under ten times. This rearrangement joins TRBV20-1 to TRBJ2-1, with D maybe TRBD2 (5 bases). The CDR3 loop spans 13 amino acids. The V end was cut by 6 bases, the J end by 3 bases, with 12 bases between. Germline CDR1 DFQATT, CDR2 SNEGSKA (reference sequence). The CDR3 DNA is TGCAGTGCCCAGCGGCAGGTCTACAATGAGCAGTTCTTC. The encoded protein is CSAQRQVYNEQFF.